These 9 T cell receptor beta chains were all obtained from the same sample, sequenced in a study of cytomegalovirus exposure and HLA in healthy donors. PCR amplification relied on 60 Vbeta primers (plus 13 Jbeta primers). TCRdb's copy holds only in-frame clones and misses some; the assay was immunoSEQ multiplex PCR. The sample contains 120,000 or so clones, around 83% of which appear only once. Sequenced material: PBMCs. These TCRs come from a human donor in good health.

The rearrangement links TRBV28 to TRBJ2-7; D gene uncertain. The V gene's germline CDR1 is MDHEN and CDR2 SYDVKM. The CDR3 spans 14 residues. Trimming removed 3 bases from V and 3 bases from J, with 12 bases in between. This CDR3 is CASSFPGPYYEQYF. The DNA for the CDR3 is TGTGCCAGCAGTTTCCCAGGCCCCTACTACGAGCAGTACTTC.

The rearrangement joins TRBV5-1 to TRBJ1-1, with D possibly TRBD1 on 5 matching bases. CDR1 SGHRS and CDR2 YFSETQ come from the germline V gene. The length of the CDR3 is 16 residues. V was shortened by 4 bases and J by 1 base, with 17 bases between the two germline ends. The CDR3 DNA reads TGCGCCAGCAGCCCCGTAAGGGGCAGGTCGAACACTGAAGCTTTCTTT. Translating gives CASSPVRGRSNTEAFF.

Written as DNA, the CDR3 is TGTGCCAGCAGCGAGGGGGCCCAGCCCTACGAGCAGTACTTC. This encodes CASSEGAQPYEQYF. The rearrangement joins TRBV7-9 to TRBJ2-7; the match to TRBD1 covers 7 bases. Trimming took 5 bases from V and 2 from J; bases not matched to a gene: 6. The CDR3 covers 14 residues. The germline V gene has CDR1 SEHNR and CDR2 FQNEAQ (reference sequence).

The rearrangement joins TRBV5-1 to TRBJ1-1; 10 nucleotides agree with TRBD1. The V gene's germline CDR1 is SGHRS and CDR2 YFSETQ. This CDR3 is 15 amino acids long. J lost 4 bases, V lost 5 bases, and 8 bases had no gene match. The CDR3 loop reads CASRWGTGAFTEAFF. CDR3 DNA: TGCGCCAGCAGGTGGGGGACAGGGGCTTTCACTGAAGCTTTCTTT.

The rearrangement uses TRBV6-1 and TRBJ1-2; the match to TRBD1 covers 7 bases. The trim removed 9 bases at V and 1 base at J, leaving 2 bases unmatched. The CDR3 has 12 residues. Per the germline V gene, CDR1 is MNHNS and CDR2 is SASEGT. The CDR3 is CASQGGNYGYTF. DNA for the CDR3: TGTGCCAGTCAGGGGGGTAACTATGGCTACACCTTC.

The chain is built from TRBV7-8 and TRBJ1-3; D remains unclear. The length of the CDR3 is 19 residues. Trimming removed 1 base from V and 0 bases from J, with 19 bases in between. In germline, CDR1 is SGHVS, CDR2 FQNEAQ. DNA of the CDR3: TGTGCCAGCAGCTTAGTCGGGTTTAGGCTCAACCGCTCTGGAAACACCATATATTTT. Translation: CASSLVGFRLNRSGNTIYF. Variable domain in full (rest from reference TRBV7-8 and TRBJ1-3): GAGVSQSPRYKVAKRGQDVALRCDPISGHVSLFWYQQALGQGPEFLTYFQNEAQLDKSGLPSDRFFAERPEGSVSTLKIQRTQQEDSAVYLCASSLVGFRLNRSGNTIYFGEGSWLTVV.

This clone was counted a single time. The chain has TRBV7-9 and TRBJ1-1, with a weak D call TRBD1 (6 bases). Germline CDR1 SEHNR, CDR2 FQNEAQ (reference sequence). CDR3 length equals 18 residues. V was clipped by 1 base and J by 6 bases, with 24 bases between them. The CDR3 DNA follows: TGTGCCAGCAGCTTAGGGGCTCCGGCAGGGGAAGGTGGCTCTGAAGCTTTCTTT. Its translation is CASSLGAPAGEGGSEAFF.

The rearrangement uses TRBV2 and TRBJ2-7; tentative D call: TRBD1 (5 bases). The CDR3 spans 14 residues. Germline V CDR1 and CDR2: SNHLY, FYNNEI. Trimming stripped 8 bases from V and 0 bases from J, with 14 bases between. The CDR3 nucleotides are TGTGCCAGCGTTGAGACAGCTACCTCCTACGAGCAGTACTTC. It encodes CASVETATSYEQYF. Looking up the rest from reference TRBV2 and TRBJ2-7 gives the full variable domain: EPEVTQTPSHQVTQMGQEVILRCVPISNHLYFYWYRQILGQKVEFLVSFYNNEISEKSEIFDDQFSVERPDGSNFTLKIRSTKLEDSAMYFCASVETATSYEQYFGPGTRLTVT.

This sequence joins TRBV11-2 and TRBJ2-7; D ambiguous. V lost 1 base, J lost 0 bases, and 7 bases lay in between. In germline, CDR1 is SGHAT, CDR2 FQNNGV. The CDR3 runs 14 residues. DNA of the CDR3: TGTGCCAGCAGCTTAGGGCAGGTCTCCTACGAGCAGTACTTC. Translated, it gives CASSLGQVSYEQYF.